What follows is one TCR beta chain and its context. Original analysis: Amplification with reference gene primers provided the estimates of nucleated cell counts. Method: immunoSEQ multiplex PCR; TCRdb's copy keeps in-frame clones and lacks some. The DNA was the basis for D and trimming; V, J and clone size are from that table. The sample yields over 95,000 clones, about 89% seen once. The record originates from a study of blood T cell repertoires in COVID-19. V shed 4 bases, J shed 2 bases, and the junction held 1 base outside the gene matches. Germline V gives CDR1 SGHDN, CDR2 FVKESK. The CDR3 is 14 amino acids.

Source material: peripheral blood. This clonotype originated in a human donor with acute or convalescent COVID-19. The donor label of this sample is uncertain. The chain couples TRBV14 to TRBJ1-4; TRBD1 aligns across 7 bases. CDR3 sequence (DNA): TGTGCCAGCAGCCGGGACAGTACTAATGAAAAACTGTTTTTT. This encodes CASSRDSTNEKLFF.